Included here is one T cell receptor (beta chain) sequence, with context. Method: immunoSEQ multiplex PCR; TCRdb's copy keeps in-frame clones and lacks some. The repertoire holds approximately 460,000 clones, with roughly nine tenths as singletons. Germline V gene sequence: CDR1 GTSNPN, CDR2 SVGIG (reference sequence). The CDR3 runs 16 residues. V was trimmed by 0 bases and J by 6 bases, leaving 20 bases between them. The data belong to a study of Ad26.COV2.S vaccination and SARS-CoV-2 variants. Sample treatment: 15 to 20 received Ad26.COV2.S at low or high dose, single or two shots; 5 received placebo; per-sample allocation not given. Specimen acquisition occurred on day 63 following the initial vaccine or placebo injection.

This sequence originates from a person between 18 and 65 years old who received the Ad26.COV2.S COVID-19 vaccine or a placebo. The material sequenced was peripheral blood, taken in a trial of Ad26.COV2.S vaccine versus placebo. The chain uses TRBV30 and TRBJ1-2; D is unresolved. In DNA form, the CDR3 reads TGTGCCTGGAGTGTACACCGGGAGCGGCAGCGACATGGCTACACCTTC. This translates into CAWSVHRERQRHGYTF.